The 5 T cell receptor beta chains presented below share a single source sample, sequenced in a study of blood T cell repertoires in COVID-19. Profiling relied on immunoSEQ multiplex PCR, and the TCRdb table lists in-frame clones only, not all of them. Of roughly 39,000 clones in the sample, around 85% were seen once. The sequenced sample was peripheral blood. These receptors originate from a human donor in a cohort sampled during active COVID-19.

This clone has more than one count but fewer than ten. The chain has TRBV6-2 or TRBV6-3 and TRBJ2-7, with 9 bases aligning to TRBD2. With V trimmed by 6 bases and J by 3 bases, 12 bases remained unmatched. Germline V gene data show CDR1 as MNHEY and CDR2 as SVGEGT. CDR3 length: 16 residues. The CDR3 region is CASSLTNSGRGYEQYF. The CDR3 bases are TGTGCCAGCAGCTTAACCAATAGCGGGAGAGGCTACGAGCAGTACTTC.

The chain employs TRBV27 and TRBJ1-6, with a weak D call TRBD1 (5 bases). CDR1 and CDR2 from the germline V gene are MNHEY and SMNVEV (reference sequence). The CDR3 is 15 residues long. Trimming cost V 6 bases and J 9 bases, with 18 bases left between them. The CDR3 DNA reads TGTGCCAGCAGCCGATCGGGGGGTACTGTTTCACCCCTCCACTTT. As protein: CASSRSGGTVSPLHF.

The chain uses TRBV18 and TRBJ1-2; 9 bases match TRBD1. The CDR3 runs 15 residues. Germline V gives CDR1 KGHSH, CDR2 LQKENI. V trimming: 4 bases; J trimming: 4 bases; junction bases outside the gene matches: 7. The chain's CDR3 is CASSRQDRGGYGYTF. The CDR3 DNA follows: TGTGCCAGCTCACGTCAGGACAGGGGTGGCTATGGCTACACCTTC.

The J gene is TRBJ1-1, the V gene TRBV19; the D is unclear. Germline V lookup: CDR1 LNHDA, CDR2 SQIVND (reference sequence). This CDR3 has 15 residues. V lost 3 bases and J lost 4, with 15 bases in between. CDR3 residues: CASSIFGGPSTEAFF. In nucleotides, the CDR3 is TGTGCCAGTAGTATTTTTGGAGGCCCTAGCACTGAAGCTTTCTTT.

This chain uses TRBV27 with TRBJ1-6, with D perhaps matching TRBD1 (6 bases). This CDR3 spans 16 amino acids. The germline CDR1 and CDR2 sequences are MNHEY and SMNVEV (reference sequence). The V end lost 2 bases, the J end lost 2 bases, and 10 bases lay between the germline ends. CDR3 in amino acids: CASSLRRDTYNSPLHF. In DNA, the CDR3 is TGTGCCAGCAGTTTACGCCGGGACACCTATAATTCACCCCTCCACTTT.